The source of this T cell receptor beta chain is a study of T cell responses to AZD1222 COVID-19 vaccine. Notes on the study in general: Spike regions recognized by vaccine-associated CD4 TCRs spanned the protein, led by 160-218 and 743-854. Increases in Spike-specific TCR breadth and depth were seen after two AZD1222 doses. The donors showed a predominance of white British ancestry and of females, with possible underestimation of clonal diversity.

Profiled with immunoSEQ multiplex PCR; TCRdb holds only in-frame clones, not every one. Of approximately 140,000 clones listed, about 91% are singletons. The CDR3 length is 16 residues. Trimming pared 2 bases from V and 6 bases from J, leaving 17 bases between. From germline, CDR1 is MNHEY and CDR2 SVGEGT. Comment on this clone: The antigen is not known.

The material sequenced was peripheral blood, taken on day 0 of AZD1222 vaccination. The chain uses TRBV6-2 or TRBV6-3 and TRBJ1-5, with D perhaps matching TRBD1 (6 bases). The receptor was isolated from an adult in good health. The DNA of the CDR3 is TGTGCCAGCAGTTACAGAGCAGGGGTCCGAGGTCAGCCCCAGCATTTT. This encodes CASSYRAGVRGQPQHF.